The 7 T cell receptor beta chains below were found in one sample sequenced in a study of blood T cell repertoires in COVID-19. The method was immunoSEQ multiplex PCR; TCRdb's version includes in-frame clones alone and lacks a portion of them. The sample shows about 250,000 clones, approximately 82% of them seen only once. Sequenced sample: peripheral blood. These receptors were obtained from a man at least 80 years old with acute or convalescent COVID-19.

The CDR3 sequence: CASSVEWDSRNIQYF. DNA for the CDR3: TGTGCCAGCAGTGTAGAATGGGACAGTAGAAACATTCAGTACTTC. The V call is TRBV27, the J call TRBJ2-4; 7 bases are a match to TRBD1. The CDR3 covers 15 residues. The V gene end was trimmed by 5 bases and the J gene end by 6 bases; junction bases not matched to a gene: 10. CDR1 and CDR2 (germline): MNHEY, SMNVEV (reference sequence).

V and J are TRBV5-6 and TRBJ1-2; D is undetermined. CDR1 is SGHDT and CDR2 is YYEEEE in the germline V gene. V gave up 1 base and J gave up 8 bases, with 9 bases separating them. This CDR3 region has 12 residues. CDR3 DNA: TGTGCCAGCAGCTTGCCGCCGGGGGGCTACACCTTC. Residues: CASSLPPGGYTF.

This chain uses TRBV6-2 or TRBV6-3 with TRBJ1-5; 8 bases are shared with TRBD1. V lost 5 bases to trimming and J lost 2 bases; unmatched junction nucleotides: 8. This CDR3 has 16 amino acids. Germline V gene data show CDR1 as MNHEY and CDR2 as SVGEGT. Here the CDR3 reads CASSPNGQGGNQPQHF. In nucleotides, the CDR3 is TGTGCCAGCAGTCCAAACGGACAGGGCGGCAATCAGCCCCAGCATTTT.

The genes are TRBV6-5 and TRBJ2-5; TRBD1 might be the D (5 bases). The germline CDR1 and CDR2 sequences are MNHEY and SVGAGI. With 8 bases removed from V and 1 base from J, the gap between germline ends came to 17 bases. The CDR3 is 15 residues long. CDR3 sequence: CASGNPGSPQETQYF. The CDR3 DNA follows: TGTGCCAGCGGGAATCCAGGGTCCCCCCAAGAGACCCAGTACTTC.

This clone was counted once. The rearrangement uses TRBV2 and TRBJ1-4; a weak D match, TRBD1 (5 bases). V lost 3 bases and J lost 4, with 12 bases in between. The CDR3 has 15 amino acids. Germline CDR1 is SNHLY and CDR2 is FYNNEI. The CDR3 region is CASSDRGIYNEKLFF. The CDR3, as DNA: TGTGCCAGCAGTGATCGGGGGATTTATAATGAAAAACTGTTTTTT. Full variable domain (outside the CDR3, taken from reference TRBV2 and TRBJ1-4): EPEVTQTPSHQVTQMGQEVILRCVPISNHLYFYWYRQILGQKVEFLVSFYNNEISEKSEIFDDQFSVERPDGSNFTLKIRSTKLEDSAMYFCASSDRGIYNEKLFFGSGTQLSVL.

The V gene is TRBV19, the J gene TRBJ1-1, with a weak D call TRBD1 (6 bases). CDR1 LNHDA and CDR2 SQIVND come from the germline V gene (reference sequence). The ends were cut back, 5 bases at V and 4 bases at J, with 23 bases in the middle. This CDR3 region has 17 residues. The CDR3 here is CASSRPPLTGLGTEAFF. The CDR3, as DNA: TGTGCCAGTAGTCGCCCACCTTTAACAGGGTTGGGCACTGAAGCTTTCTTT.

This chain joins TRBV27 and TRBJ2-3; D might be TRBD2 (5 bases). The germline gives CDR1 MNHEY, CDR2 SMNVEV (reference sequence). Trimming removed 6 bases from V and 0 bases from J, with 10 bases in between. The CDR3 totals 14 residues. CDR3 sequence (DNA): TGTGCCAGCAGCCCCGGGGTTAGCACAGATACGCAGTATTTT. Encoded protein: CASSPGVSTDTQYF.